The present T cell receptor beta chain was sequenced within a study of blood T cell repertoires in COVID-19. TCRdb keeps only in-frame clones here, not all; method: immunoSEQ multiplex PCR. The data show about 97,000 clones, about 83% seen once. V shed 4 bases and J 10 bases; nucleotides not matched to a gene: 10. This CDR3 region has 15 residues. Germline assignment: CDR1 LGHDT and CDR2 YNNKEL (reference sequence). The sample taken for sequencing was peripheral blood. This receptor was obtained from a human donor in a cohort sampled during active COVID-19. The V gene is TRBV3-1 (or the pseudogene TRBV3-2), the J gene TRBJ1-6; the match to TRBD1 covers 7 bases. This CDR3 reads CASSRQTGRGSPLHF. In nucleotides, the CDR3 is TGTGCCAGCAGCCGTCAGACAGGGAGAGGATCACCCCTCCACTTT.